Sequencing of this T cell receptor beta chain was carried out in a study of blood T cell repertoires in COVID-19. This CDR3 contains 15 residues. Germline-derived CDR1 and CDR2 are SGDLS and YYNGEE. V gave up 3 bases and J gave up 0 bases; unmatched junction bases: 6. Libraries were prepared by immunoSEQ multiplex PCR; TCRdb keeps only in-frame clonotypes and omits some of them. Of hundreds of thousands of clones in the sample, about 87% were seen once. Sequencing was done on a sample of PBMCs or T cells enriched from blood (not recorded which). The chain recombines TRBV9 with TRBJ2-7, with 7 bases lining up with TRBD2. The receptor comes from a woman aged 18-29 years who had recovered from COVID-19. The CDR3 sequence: CASSGGSGNSYEQYF. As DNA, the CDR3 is TGTGCCAGCAGCGGAGGAAGCGGGAACTCCTACGAGCAGTACTTC.